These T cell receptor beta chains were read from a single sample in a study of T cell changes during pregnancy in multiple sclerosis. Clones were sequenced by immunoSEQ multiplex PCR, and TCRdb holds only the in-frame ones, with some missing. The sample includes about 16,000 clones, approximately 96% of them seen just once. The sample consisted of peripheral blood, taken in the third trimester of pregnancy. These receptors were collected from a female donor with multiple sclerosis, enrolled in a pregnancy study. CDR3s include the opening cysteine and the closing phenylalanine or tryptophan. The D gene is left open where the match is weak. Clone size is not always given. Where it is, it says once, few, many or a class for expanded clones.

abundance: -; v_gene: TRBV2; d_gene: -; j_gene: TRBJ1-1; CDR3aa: CASQKAPNTEAFF; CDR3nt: TGTGCCAGCCAAAAAGCGCCGAACACTGAAGCTTTCTTT
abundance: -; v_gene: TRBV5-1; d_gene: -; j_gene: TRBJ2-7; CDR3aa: CASQLGIFGSYEQYF; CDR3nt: TGCGCCAGTCAGCTTGGAATATTCGGGTCCTACGAGCAGTACTTC
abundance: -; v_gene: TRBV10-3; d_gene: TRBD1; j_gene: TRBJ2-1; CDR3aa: CAISERGQGRVPTYNEQFF; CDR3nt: TGTGCCATCAGTGAGCGAGGACAGGGTAGAGTCCCTACCTACAATGAGCAGTTCTTC
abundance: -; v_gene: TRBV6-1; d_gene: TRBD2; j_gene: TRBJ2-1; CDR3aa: CASSLAGGHGEQFF; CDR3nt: TGTGCCAGCAGTCTAGCGGGGGGCCACGGTGAGCAGTTCTTC
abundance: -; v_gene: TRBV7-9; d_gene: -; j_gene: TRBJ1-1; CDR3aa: CASSGSGRPFTEAFF; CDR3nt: TGTGCCAGCAGCGGGTCCGGGAGGCCCTTTACTGAAGCTTTCTTT
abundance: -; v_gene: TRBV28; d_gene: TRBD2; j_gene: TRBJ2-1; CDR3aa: CASSPTLLAGFSYNEQFF; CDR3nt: TGTGCCAGCAGTCCTACATTACTAGCGGGATTCTCCTACAATGAGCAGTTCTTC
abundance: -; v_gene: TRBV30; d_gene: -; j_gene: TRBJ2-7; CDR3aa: CAWSFVGGGYEQYF; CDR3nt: TGTGCCTGGAGTTTCGTGGGTGGAGGATACGAGCAGTACTTC
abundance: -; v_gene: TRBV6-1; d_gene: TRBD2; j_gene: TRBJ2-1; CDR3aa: CASSGLAASSYNEQFF; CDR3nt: TGTGCCAGCAGTGGACTAGCGGCTTCTTCCTACAATGAGCAGTTCTTC
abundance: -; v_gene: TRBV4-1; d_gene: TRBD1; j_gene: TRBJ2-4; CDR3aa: CASSQERGQGMNIQYF; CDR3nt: TGCGCCAGCAGCCAAGAAAGGGGACAGGGTATGAACATTCAGTACTTC
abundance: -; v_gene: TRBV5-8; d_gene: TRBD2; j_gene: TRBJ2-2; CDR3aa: CASILQGGRAGGELFF; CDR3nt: TGTGCCAGCATCTTGCAAGGCGGGAGGGCTGGCGGGGAGCTGTTTTTT
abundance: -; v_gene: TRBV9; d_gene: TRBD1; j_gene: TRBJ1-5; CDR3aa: CASSVAYRGPNQPQHF; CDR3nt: TGTGCCAGCAGCGTAGCGTACAGGGGGCCAAATCAGCCCCAGCATTTT
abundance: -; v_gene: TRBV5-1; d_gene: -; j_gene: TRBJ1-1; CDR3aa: CASSPVMNTEAFF; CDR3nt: TGCGCCAGCAGCCCGGTCATGAACACTGAAGCTTTCTTT
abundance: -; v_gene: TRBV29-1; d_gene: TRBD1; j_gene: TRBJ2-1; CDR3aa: CSASQGRNEQFF; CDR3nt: TGCAGCGCTTCACAGGGGCGCAATGAGCAGTTCTTC
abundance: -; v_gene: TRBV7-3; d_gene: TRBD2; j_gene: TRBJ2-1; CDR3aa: CASSKTLAARNEQFF; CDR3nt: TGTGCCAGCAGCAAAACACTAGCGGCCCGCAATGAGCAGTTCTTC
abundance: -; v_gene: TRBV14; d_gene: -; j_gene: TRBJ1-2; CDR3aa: CASSRKRWDISGYTF; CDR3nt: TGTGCCAGCAGCCGGAAGAGATGGGACATTTCCGGCTACACCTTC
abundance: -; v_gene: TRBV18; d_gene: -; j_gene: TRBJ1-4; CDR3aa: CASSPTGRKEKLFF; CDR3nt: TGTGCCAGCTCACCAACAGGGAGAAAAGAAAAACTGTTTTTT
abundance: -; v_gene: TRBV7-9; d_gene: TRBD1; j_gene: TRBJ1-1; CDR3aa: CASSSQGAETEAFF; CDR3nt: TGTGCCAGCAGCAGCCAGGGGGCAGAAACTGAAGCTTTCTTT
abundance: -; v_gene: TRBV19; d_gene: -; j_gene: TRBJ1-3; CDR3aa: CASGAASRVSGNTIYF; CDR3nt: TGTGCCAGTGGGGCAGCCTCTAGAGTCTCTGGAAACACCATATATTTT
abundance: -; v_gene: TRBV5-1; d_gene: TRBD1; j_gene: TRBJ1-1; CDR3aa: CASSFGQGNTEAFF; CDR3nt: TGCGCCAGCAGCTTCGGACAGGGGAACACTGAAGCTTTCTTT
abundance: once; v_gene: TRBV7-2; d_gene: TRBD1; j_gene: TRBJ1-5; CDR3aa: CASSPRQGADQPQHF; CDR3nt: TGTGCCAGCAGTCCACGACAGGGGGCTGATCAGCCCCAGCATTTT
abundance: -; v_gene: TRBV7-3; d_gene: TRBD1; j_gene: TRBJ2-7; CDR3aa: CASSPGGYEQYF; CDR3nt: TGTGCCAGCAGCCCAGGGGGCTACGAGCAGTACTTC
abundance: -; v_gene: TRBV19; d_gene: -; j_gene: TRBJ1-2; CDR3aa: CASSAGEYPNYGYTF; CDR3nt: TGTGCCAGTAGTGCTGGGGAGTACCCTAACTATGGCTACACCTTC
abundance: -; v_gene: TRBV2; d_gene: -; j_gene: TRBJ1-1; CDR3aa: CASRRDIMNTEAFF; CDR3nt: TGTGCCAGCAGGAGGGACATCATGAACACTGAAGCTTTCTTT
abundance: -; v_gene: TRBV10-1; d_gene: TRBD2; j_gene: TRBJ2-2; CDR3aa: CASSDISGGAGELFF; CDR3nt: TGCGCCAGCAGTGACATATCGGGGGGGGCCGGGGAGCTGTTTTTT
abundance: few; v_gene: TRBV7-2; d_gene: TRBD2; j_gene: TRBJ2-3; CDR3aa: CASSSFPRGGGTDTQYF; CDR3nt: TGTGCCAGCAGCTCCTTTCCTCGGGGGGGAGGCACAGATACGCAGTATTTT
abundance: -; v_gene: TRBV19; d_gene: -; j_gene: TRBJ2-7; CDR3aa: CASSIGRKVTYEQYF; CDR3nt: TGTGCCAGTAGTATAGGGAGGAAGGTGACCTACGAGCAGTACTTC
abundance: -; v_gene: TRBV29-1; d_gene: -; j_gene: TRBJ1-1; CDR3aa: CSVISIRTAEGKNTEAFF; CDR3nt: TGCAGCGTCATTTCGATCCGGACAGCCGAAGGAAAGAACACTGAAGCTTTCTTT
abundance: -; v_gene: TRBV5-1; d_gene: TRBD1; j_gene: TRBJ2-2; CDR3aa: CASSAGQGATGELFF; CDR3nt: TGCGCCAGCAGCGCGGGACAGGGGGCGACCGGGGAGCTGTTTTTT
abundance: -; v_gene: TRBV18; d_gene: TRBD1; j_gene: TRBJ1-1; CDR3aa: CASSLARDSLNTEAFF; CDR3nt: TGTGCCAGCTCACTAGCCCGGGACAGTCTGAACACTGAAGCTTTCTTT
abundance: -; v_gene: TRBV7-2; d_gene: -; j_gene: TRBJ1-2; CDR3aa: CASSYVAVVNNYGYTF; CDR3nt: TGTGCCAGCAGCTACGTGGCAGTCGTTAATAACTATGGCTACACCTTC
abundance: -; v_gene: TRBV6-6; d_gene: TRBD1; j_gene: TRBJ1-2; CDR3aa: CASRLTGTDYYGYTF; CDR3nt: TGTGCCAGCAGGCTAACCGGGACAGACTACTATGGCTACACCTTC
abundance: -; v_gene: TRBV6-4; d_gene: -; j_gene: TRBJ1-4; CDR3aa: CASSEGGGGEKLFF; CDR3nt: TGTGCCAGCAGTGAGGGGGGAGGAGGTGAAAAACTGTTTTTT
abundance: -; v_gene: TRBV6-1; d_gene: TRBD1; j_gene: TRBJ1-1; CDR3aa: CASSDSRGADTEAFF; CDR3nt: TGTGCCAGCAGTGATTCCAGGGGGGCGGACACTGAAGCTTTCTTT
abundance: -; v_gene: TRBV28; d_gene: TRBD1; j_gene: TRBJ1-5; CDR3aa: CASSATGAQPQHF; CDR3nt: TGTGCCAGCAGTGCGACAGGGGCTCAGCCCCAGCATTTT
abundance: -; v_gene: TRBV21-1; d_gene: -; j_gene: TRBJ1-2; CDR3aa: CASTRLGGRRDGYTF; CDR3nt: TGTGCCAGCACCCGACTTGGGGGGAGGAGAGATGGCTACACCTTC
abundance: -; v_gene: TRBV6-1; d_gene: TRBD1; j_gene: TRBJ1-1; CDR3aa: CASRLDRAMNTEAFF; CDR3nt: TGTGCCAGCAGGCTCGACAGGGCAATGAACACTGAAGCTTTCTTT
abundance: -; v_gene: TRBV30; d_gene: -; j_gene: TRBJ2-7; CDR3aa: CACGIYEQYF; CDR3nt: TGTGCCTGCGGGATCTACGAGCAGTACTTC
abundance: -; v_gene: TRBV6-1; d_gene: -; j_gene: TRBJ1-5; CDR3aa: CASNRVNQPQHF; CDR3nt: TGTGCCAGCAACAGGGTGAATCAGCCCCAGCATTTT
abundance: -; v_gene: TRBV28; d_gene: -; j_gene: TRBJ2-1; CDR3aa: CASSLPGLADHNEQFF; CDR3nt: TGTGCCAGCAGTTTACCGGGGTTAGCGGACCACAATGAGCAGTTCTTC
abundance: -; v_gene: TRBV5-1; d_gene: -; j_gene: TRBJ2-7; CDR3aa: CASSLSGPHEQYF; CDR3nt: TGCGCCAGCAGCTTGTCAGGGCCCCACGAGCAGTACTTC
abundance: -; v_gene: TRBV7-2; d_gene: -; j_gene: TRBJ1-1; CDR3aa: CASSRRGAATEAFF; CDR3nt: TGTGCCAGCAGCAGGAGGGGTGCGGCCACTGAAGCTTTCTTT
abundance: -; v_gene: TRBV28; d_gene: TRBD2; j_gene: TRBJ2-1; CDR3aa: CASRRTSGRLNEQFF; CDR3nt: TGTGCCAGCAGACGGACTAGCGGGAGGTTGAATGAGCAGTTCTTC
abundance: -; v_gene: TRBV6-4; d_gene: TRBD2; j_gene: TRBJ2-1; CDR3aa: CASSRTSRNEQFF; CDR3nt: TGTGCCAGCAGTCGGACTAGTCGGAATGAGCAGTTCTTC
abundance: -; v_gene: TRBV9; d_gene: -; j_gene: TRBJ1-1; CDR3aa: CASSPWRNEAFF; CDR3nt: TGTGCCAGCAGCCCCTGGAGGAATGAAGCTTTCTTT
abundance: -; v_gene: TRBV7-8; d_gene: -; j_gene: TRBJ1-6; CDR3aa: CASSSRDSPLHF; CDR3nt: TGTGCCAGCAGTTCCAGGGATTCACCCCTCCACTTT
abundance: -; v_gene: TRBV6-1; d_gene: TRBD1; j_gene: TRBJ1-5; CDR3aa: CASSERTGRNQPQHF; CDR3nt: TGTGCCAGCAGTGAACGGACAGGGCGGAATCAGCCCCAGCATTTT
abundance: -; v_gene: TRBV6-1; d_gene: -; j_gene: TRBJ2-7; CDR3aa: CASSDYRGLINEQYF; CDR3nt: TGTGCCAGCAGTGACTACAGGGGACTTATAAACGAGCAGTACTTC
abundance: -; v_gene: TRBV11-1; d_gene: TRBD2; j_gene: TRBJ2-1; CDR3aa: CASRTSGGAGMNEQFF; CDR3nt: TGTGCCAGCAGGACTAGCGGGGGGGCCGGGATGAATGAGCAGTTCTTC
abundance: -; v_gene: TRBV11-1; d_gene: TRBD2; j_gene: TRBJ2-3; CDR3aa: CASSLLSSSGTTDTQYF; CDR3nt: TGTGCCAGCAGCTTACTATCGTCTAGCGGTACCACAGATACGCAGTATTTT
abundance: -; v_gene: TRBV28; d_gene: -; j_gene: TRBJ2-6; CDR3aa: CASSPYLAGANVLTF; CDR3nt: TGTGCCAGCAGCCCTTACTTGGCTGGGGCCAACGTCCTGACTTTC
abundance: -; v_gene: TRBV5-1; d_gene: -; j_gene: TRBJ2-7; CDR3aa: CASSLATQVIYEQYF; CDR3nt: TGCGCCAGCAGCTTGGCCACACAGGTCATCTACGAGCAGTACTTC
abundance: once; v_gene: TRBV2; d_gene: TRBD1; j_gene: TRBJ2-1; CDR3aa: CASGTGGRDEQFF; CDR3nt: TGTGCCAGCGGAACAGGGGGCAGGGATGAGCAGTTCTTC
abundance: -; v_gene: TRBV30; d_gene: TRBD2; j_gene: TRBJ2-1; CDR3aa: CAWTGRERHEQFF; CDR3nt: TGTGCCTGGACGGGGCGGGAGCGGCATGAGCAGTTCTTC
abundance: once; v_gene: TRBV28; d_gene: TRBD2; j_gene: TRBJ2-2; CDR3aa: CASSLPGTRAGELFF; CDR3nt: TGTGCCAGCAGTCTCCCCGGGACTAGGGCCGGGGAGCTGTTTTTT
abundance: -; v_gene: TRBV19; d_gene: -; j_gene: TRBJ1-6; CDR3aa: CASSIYRDDSPLHF; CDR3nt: TGTGCCAGTAGTATATACAGGGACGATTCACCCCTCCACTTT
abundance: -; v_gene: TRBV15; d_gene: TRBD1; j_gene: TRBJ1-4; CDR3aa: CATSSRDRGLEKLFF; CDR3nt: TGTGCCACCAGCAGCCGGGACAGGGGGCTTGAAAAACTGTTTTTT